This T cell receptor (beta chain) comes out of a study of shared clonotypes between healthy human individuals. It was CD45RO-negative cells, positively selected for CCR7, that made up naive CD8 cells, with terminally differentiated effector memory CD45RA+ cells excluded. Germline V CDR1 and CDR2: GTSNPN, SVGIG (reference sequence). Trimming removed 0 bases from V and 4 bases from J, with 15 bases in between. The CDR3 length is 15 residues. Measured with immunoSEQ multiplex PCR; TCRdb has only the in-frame clones, and not every one. The repertoire holds over 2 million clones, just under 95% seen once, with around 1.1% in the top ten.

Sequencing used naive CD8+ T cells sorted from blood. The source is a man younger than 35 in good health. The chain recombines TRBV30 with TRBJ1-2; TRBD1 is a possible D gene (6 bases). The CDR3 bases are TGTGCCTGGAGTGTAGGCAGGGGCCCGAGCTATGGCTACACCTTC. It yields the protein CAWSVGRGPSYGYTF. The full variable domain, with the rest looked up from reference TRBV30 and TRBJ1-2, is SQTIHQWPATLVQPVGSPLSLECTVEGTSNPNLYWYRQAAGRGLQLLFYSVGIGQISSEVPQNLSASRPQDRQFILSSKKLLLSDSGFYLCAWSVGRGPSYGYTFGSGTRLTVV.